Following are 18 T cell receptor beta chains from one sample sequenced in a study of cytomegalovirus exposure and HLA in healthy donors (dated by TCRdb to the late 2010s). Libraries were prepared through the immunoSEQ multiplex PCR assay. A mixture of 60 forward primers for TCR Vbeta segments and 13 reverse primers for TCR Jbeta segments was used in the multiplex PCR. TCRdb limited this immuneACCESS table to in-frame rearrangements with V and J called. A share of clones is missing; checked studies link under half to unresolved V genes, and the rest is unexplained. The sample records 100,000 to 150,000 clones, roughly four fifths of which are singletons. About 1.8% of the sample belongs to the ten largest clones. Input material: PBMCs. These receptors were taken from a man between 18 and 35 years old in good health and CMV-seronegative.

CDR3 amino acids: CASSLGQLNYGYTF. CDR3 bases: TGCGCCAGCAGCTTGGGACAGCTTAACTATGGCTACACCTTC. The chain joins TRBV5-1 to TRBJ1-2, with D possibly TRBD1 on 5 matching bases. The CDR3 is made up of 14 amino acids. V lost 0 bases, J lost 1 base, and 7 bases lay in between. Per germline, CDR1 SGHRS and CDR2 YFSETQ.

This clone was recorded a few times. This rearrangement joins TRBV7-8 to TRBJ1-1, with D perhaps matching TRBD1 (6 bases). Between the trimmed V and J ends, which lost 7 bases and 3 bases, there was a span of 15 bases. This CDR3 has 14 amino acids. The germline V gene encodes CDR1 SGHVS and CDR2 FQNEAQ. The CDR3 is CASTAIQGYTEAFF. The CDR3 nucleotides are TGTGCCAGCACCGCGATACAGGGATACACTGAAGCTTTCTTT.

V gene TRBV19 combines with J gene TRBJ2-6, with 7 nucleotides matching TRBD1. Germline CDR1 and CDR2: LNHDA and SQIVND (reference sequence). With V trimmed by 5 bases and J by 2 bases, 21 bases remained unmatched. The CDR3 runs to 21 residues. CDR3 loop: CASSLLSGTEFGVTGANVLTF. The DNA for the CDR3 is TGTGCCAGTAGTCTTTTATCGGGGACAGAATTTGGGGTGACTGGGGCCAACGTCCTGACTTTC. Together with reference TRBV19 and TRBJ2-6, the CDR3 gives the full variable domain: DGGITQSPKYLFRKEGQNVTLSCEQNLNHDAMYWYRQDPGQGLRLIYYSQIVNDFQKGDIAEGYSVSREKKESFPLTVTSAQKNPTAFYLCASSLLSGTEFGVTGANVLTFGAGSRLTVL.

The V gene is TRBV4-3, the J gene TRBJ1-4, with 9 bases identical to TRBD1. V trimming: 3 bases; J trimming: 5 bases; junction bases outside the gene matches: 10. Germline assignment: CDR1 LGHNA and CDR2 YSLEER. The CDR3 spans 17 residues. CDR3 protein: CASSQTSTGGWNEKLFF. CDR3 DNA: TGCGCCAGCAGCCAGACCTCTACAGGGGGCTGGAATGAAAAACTGTTTTTT.

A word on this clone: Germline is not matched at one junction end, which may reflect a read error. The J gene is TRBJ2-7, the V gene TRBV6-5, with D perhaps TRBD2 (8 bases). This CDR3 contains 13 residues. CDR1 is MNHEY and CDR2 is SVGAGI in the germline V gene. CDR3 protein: CASRRGLGDSVDF. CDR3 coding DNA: TGTGCCAGCAGAAGGGGACTAGGGGACAGCGTTGACTTC.

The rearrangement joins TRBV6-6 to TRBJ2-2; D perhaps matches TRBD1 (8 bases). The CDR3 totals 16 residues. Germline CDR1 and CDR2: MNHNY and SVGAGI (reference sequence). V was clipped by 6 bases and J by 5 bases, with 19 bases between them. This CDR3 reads CASRPPTGEGTGELFF. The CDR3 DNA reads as TGTGCCAGCAGACCCCCGACAGGGGAGGGAACCGGGGAGCTGTTTTTT.

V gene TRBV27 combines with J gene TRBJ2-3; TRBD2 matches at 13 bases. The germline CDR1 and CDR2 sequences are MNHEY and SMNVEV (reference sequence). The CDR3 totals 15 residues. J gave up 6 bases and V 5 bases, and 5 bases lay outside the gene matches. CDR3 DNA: TGTGCCAGCAGTCGACTAGCGGGGGGCTGGGATACGCAGTATTTT. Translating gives CASSRLAGGWDTQYF.

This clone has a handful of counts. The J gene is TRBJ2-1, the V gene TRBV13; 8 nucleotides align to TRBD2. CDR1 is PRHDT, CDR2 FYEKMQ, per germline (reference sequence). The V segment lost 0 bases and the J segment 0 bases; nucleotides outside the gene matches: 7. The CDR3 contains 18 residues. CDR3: CASSLGRLAQNSYNEQFF. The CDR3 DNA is TGTGCCAGCAGCTTAGGGAGACTAGCGCAGAACTCCTACAATGAGCAGTTCTTC.

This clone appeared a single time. This CDR3 reads CASSLTGYNEQFF. CDR3 sequence (DNA): TGTGCCAGCAGCTTAACCGGCTACAATGAGCAGTTCTTC. The rearrangement links TRBV7-3 to TRBJ2-1; D uncertain. Trimming shortened V by 0 bases and J by 3 bases, and 3 bases separated the two germline ends. In germline, CDR1 is SGHTA, CDR2 FQGTGA. The CDR3 extends over 13 amino acids.

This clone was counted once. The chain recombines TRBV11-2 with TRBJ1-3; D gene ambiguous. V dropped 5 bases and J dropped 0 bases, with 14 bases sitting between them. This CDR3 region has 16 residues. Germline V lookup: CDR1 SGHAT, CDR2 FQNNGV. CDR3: CASSPPPQASGNTIYF. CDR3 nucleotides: TGTGCCAGCAGCCCTCCCCCGCAGGCCTCTGGAAACACCATATATTTT.

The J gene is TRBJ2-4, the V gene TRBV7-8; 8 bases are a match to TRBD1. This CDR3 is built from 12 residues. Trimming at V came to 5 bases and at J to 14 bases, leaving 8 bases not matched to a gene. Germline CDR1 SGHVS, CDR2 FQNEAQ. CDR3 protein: CASSQRQGREYF. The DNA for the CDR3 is TGTGCCAGCAGCCAACGACAGGGGCGAGAGTACTTC.

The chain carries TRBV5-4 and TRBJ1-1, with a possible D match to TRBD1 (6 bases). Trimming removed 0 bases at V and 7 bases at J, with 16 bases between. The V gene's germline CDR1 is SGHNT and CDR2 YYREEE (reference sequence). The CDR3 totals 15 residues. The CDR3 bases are TGTGCCAGCAGCTTGGCCGTGGCAGGGGCGAGTGAAGCTTTCTTT. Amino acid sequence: CASSLAVAGASEAFF.

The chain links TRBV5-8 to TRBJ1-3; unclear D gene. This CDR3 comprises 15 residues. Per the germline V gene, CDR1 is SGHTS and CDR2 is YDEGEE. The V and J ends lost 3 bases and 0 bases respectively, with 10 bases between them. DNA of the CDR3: TGTGCCAGCAGCTCTACAGCCTTCTCTGGAAACACCATATATTTT. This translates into CASSSTAFSGNTIYF.

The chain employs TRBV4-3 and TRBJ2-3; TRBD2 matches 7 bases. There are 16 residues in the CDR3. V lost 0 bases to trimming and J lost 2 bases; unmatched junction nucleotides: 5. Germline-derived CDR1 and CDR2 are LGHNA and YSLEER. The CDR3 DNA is TGCGCCAGCAGCCAAGATGGGAGGGACTTCACAGATACGCAGTATTTT. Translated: CASSQDGRDFTDTQYF.

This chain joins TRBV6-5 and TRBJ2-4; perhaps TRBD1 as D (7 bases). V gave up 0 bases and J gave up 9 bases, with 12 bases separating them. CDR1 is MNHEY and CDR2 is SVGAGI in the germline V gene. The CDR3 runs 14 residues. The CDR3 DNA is TGTGCCAGCAGTTACTCGGAGGGGGCGAGCATTCAGTACTTC. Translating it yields CASSYSEGASIQYF.

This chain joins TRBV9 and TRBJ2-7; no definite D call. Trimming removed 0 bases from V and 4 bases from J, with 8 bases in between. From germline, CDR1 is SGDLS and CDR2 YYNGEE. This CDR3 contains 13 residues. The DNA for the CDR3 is TGTGCCAGCAGCGTAGCTACGTCTTACGAGCAGTACTTC. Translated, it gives CASSVATSYEQYF.

In nucleotides, the CDR3 is TGTGCCAGCAGCTTTTTCTCCGGGACAGAAGACTACGAGCAGTACTTC. Its protein product is CASSFFSGTEDYEQYF. This chain uses TRBV7-9 with TRBJ2-7; 7 nucleotides align to TRBD1. The V segment lost 3 bases and the J segment 3 bases; nucleotides outside the gene matches: 11. This CDR3 comprises 16 residues. Germline lookup yields CDR1 SEHNR and CDR2 FQNEAQ (reference sequence).

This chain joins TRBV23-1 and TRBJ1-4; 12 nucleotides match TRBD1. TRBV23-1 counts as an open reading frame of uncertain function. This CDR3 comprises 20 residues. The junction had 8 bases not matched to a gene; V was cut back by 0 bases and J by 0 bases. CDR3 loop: CASSQSRGTGGKPTNEKLFF. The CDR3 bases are TGCGCCAGCAGTCAATCCCGAGGGACAGGGGGCAAGCCAACTAATGAAAAACTGTTTTTT.